The clone carrying this T cell receptor (beta chain) was seen more than once but under ten times. The data are from a study of early T cells in non-severe SARS-CoV-2 infection. Using its own MiXCR run on the 5' RACE reads, TCRdb lists one record per CDR3 protein. The table shows tens of thousands of distinct CDR3 sequences, with around a sixth occurring only once. Trimming took off 5 bases at V and 1 base at J, with 14 bases between the two ends. CDR1 and CDR2 from the germline V gene are SEHNR and FQNEAQ (reference sequence). CDR3 length equals 15 residues. This chain links TRBV7-9 with TRBJ2-5; perhaps D is TRBD1 or TRBD2 (5 bases each). This sequence originates from an adult who was a healthcare worker with PCR-confirmed SARS-CoV-2 infection or an uninfected control (not recorded which). Sequencing was carried out using whole blood. The CDR3 sequence is CASSRTGASQETQYF. The CDR3 DNA reads as TGTGCCAGCAGCCGCACCGGGGCGTCCCAAGAGACCCAGTACTTC.